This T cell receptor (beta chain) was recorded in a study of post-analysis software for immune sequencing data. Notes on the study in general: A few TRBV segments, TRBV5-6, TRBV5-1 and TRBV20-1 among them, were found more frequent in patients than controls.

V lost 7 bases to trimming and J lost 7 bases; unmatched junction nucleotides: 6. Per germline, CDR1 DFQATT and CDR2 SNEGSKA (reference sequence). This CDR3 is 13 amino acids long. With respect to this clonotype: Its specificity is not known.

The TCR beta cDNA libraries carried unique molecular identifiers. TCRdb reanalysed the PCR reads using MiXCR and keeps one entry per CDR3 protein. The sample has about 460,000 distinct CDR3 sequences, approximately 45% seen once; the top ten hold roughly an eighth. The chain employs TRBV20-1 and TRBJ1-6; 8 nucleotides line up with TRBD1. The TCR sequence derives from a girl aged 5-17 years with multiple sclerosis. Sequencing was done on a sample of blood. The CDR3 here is CSGSRQGNSPLHF. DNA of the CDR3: TGCAGTGGATCAAGACAGGGGAATTCACCCCTCCACTTT.